A selection of T cell receptor beta chains follows, all from one sample in a study of regulatory T cells in long-lasting Graves disease. In TCRdb, the multiplex PCR reads were re-called with MiXCR into one record per CDR3 protein. Here the sample spans approximately 400,000 distinct CDR3 sequences, 15% being singletons. The specimen comprised peripheral blood mononuclear cells (PBMCs), sampled at new diagnosis, from a patient treated with antithyroid drugs. Receptor source: a female donor with Graves disease. Both conserved end residues are part of each CDR3. The D gene is left open where the match is weak. Clone size is shown for a subset of rows, as once, few, many or a class of expanded clone.

D: -
V: TRBV19
size: many
J: TRBJ2-7
CDR3: CASSVHRTETYEQYF
DNA: TGTGCCAGTAGTGTCCACCGGACGGAGACCTACGAGCAGTACTTC

D: -
V: TRBV15
size: many
J: TRBJ1-5
CDR3: CATSRDPDQDQPQHF
DNA: TGTGCCACCAGCAGAGATCCGGATCAGGATCAGCCCCAGCATTTT

D: TRBD2
V: TRBV28
size: many
J: TRBJ2-7
CDR3: CASSFSPRTSGYEQYF
DNA: TGTGCCAGCAGTTTCTCGCCGAGGACTAGCGGCTACGAGCAGTACTTC

D: -
V: TRBV5-4
size: -
J: TRBJ1-2
CDR3: CASSLDRANGYTF
DNA: TGTGCCAGCAGCTTGGACAGGGCGAATGGCTACACCTTC

D: -
V: TRBV9
size: many
J: TRBJ1-1
CDR3: CASSVEQLGDTEAFF
DNA: TGTGCCAGCAGCGTAGAGCAGTTGGGTGACACTGAAGCTTTCTTT

D: -
V: TRBV7-7
size: many
J: TRBJ2-2
CDR3: CASLDPATNTGELFF
DNA: TGTGCCAGCCTCGACCCCGCAACGAACACCGGGGAGCTGTTTTTT

D: TRBD2
V: TRBV13
size: many
J: TRBJ2-1
CDR3: CASSSLMGLAGVGEQFF
DNA: TGTGCCAGCAGCTCGCTGATGGGACTAGCGGGGGTCGGAGAGCAGTTCTTC

D: -
V: TRBV9
size: many
J: TRBJ1-1
CDR3: CASRPFGGAAPTEAFF
DNA: TGTGCCAGCCGCCCGTTTGGGGGCGCGGCGCCCACTGAAGCTTTCTTT

D: TRBD1
V: TRBV4-1
size: many
J: TRBJ1-5
CDR3: CASSHPEGAGVNQPQHF
DNA: TGCGCCAGCAGCCACCCAGAGGGGGCTGGGGTCAATCAGCCCCAGCATTTT

D: TRBD1
V: TRBV9
size: many
J: TRBJ2-3
CDR3: CASSGTGGDTQYF
DNA: TGTGCCAGCAGTGGGACAGGGGGAGATACGCAGTATTTT

D: -
V: TRBV20-1
size: -
J: TRBJ2-3
CDR3: CSARRGAGTDTQYF
DNA: TGCAGTGCTAGGAGGGGTGCTGGCACAGATACGCAGTATTTT

D: -
V: TRBV15
size: many
J: TRBJ2-4
CDR3: CATSRGGEAKNIQYF
DNA: TGTGCCACCAGCAGAGGAGGGGAGGCCAAAAACATTCAGTACTTC

D: -
V: TRBV20-1
size: many
J: TRBJ2-5
CDR3: CSASSGGGRGQETQYF
DNA: TGCAGTGCTAGTTCAGGAGGCGGACGAGGACAAGAGACCCAGTACTTC

D: TRBD1
V: TRBV15
size: many
J: TRBJ2-1
CDR3: CATSRGRDRNNEQFF
DNA: TGTGCCACCAGCAGGGGCCGGGACAGGAACAATGAGCAGTTCTTC

D: -
V: TRBV4-2
size: many
J: TRBJ1-4
CDR3: CASSQDRGGEKLFF
DNA: TGTGCCAGCAGCCAAGACCGAGGGGGTGAAAAACTGTTTTTT

D: TRBD2
V: TRBV12-3/TRBV12-4
size: many
J: TRBJ2-1
CDR3: CASGVAGYNEQFF
DNA: TGTGCCAGCGGGGTAGCGGGTTACAATGAGCAGTTCTTC

D: TRBD1
V: TRBV4-1
size: many
J: TRBJ2-5
CDR3: CASSQPTGRATQYF
DNA: TGCGCCAGCAGCCAACCGACAGGGCGGGCGACCCAGTACTTC

D: TRBD2
V: TRBV19
size: -
J: TRBJ2-1
CDR3: CASSPVSGRFYNEQFF
DNA: TGTGCCAGTAGTCCGGTAAGCGGGAGGTTCTACAATGAGCAGTTCTTC

D: -
V: TRBV7-9
size: many
J: TRBJ1-5
CDR3: CASSLDTGINQPQHF
DNA: TGTGCCAGCAGCTTAGATACAGGGATCAATCAGCCCCAGCATTTT

D: -
V: TRBV20-1
size: -
J: TRBJ2-7
CDR3: CSVKEGDNSYEQYF
DNA: TGCAGTGTTAAAGAGGGGGACAACTCCTACGAGCAGTACTTC

D: -
V: TRBV30
size: -
J: TRBJ2-7
CDR3: CAWSEPPRREQYF
DNA: TGTGCCTGGAGTGAGCCCCCACGACGCGAGCAGTACTTC

D: -
V: TRBV4-1
size: many
J: TRBJ2-7
CDR3: CASSPGPAGRNEQYF
DNA: TGCGCCAGCAGCCCCGGTCCGGCGGGACGGAACGAGCAGTACTTC

D: TRBD1
V: TRBV11-2
size: few
J: TRBJ2-7
CDR3: CASSLDGTGGSYEQYF
DNA: TGTGCCAGCAGCTTGGACGGGACAGGGGGTTCCTACGAGCAGTACTTC

D: -
V: TRBV29-1
size: few
J: TRBJ2-7
CDR3: CSVGQEAYEQYF
DNA: TGCAGCGTTGGACAGGAAGCCTACGAGCAGTACTTC

D: -
V: TRBV2
size: many
J: TRBJ2-5
CDR3: CASTRRETQYF
DNA: TGTGCCAGCACCCGGAGGGAGACCCAGTACTTC

D: -
V: TRBV6-5
size: many
J: TRBJ2-1
CDR3: CASSFTGPSYNEQFF
DNA: TGTGCCAGCAGTTTCACAGGGCCCTCCTACAATGAGCAGTTCTTC

D: -
V: TRBV7-3
size: many
J: TRBJ2-5
CDR3: CALSLLVPFQYF
DNA: TGTGCCCTTAGTCTACTCGTCCCGTTTCAGTACTTC

D: -
V: TRBV7-6
size: many
J: TRBJ1-2
CDR3: CASSSGVSYGYTF
DNA: TGTGCCAGCAGCTCAGGGGTTAGCTATGGCTACACCTTC

D: TRBD2
V: TRBV20-1
size: many
J: TRBJ2-1
CDR3: CSARGLADYNEQFF
DNA: TGCAGTGCTAGAGGGCTAGCGGACTACAATGAGCAGTTCTTC

D: -
V: TRBV10-2
size: -
J: TRBJ1-3
CDR3: CASSDGGTFGNTIYF
DNA: TGCGCCAGCAGCGACGGCGGGACATTTGGAAACACCATATATTTT

D: TRBD2
V: TRBV2
size: many
J: TRBJ2-5
CDR3: CASSVIAGGGETQYF
DNA: TGTGCCAGCAGTGTGATAGCGGGAGGCGGGGAGACCCAGTACTTC

D: TRBD1
V: TRBV7-2
size: many
J: TRBJ1-3
CDR3: CASSSRGITGNTIYF
DNA: TGTGCCAGCAGCTCCAGGGGGATAACTGGAAACACCATATATTTT

D: -
V: TRBV27
size: many
J: TRBJ2-1
CDR3: CASSPGTPAGQFF
DNA: TGTGCCAGCAGTCCGGGGACTCCTGCCGGGCAGTTCTTC

D: -
V: TRBV5-1
size: many
J: TRBJ1-1
CDR3: CASSLATFTGTIEAFF
DNA: TGCGCCAGCAGCTTGGCCACATTCACAGGGACCATTGAAGCTTTCTTT

D: -
V: TRBV30
size: many
J: TRBJ2-7
CDR3: CAWSDRLVLYF
DNA: TGTGCCTGGAGTGATCGGCTAGTGTTGTACTTC